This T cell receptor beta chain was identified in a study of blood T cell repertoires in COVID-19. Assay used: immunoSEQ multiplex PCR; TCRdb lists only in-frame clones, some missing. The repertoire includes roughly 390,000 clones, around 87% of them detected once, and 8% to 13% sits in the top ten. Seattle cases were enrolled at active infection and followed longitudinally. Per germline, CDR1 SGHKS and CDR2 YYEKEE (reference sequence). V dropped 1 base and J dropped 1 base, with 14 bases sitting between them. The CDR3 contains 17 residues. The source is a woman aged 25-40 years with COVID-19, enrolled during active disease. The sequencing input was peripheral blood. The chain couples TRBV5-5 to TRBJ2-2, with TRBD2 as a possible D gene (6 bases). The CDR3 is CASSLLPGEVNTGELFF. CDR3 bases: TGTGCCAGCAGCTTGTTGCCGGGAGAAGTGAACACCGGGGAGCTGTTTTTT.